A single sample gave rise to the 30 T cell receptor beta chains below, sequenced in a study of blood T cell repertoires in COVID-19. TCRdb keeps only in-frame clones here, not all; method: immunoSEQ multiplex PCR. The profile shows some 320,000 clones, less than 85% of them singletons. Sample: PBMCs or T cells enriched from blood (not recorded which). These receptors all come from a woman aged 25 to 39 who had been exposed to COVID-19.

The CDR3 bases are TGTGCCAGCAGCAATGCGACGGGGTCCTACGAGCAGTACTTC. Protein product: CASSNATGSYEQYF. The chain is built from TRBV21-1 and TRBJ2-7; TRBD2 is the table's D call, not checked against the DNA. TRBV21-1 is designated a pseudogene. CDR3 length: 14 amino acids.

The V and J genes are TRBV5-1 and TRBJ1-6; 7 nucleotides match TRBD1. The junction had 11 bases not matched to a gene; V was cut back by 4 bases and J by 7 bases. This CDR3 comprises 16 residues. Germline CDR1 is SGHRS and CDR2 is YFSETQ. The CDR3 sequence: CASSAIQGRGNSPLHF. The CDR3 DNA is TGCGCCAGCAGCGCGATACAGGGGCGGGGAAATTCACCCCTCCACTTT.

This chain joins TRBV2 and TRBJ2-1, with 8 positions matching TRBD2. With V trimmed by 6 bases and J by 0 bases, 1 base remained unmatched. The CDR3 is 14 amino acids. CDR1 is SNHLY and CDR2 is FYNNEI in the germline V gene. The CDR3 protein is CASRRGVSYNEQFF. DNA for the CDR3: TGTGCCAGCAGGCGGGGGGTCTCCTACAATGAGCAGTTCTTC. The full variable domain, with the rest looked up from reference TRBV2 and TRBJ2-1, is EPEVTQTPSHQVTQMGQEVILRCVPISNHLYFYWYRQILGQKVEFLVSFYNNEISEKSEIFDDQFSVERPDGSNFTLKIRSTKLEDSAMYFCASRRGVSYNEQFFGPGTRLTVL.

The chain links TRBV21-1 to TRBJ1-5. TRBV21-1 is designated a pseudogene. This CDR3 region has 15 residues. This CDR3 reads CASSSRRVGEQPQHF. In DNA, the CDR3 is TGTGCCAGCAGCAGCCGGCGGGTTGGGGAGCAGCCCCAGCATTTT.

The V and J genes are TRBV3-1 (or the pseudogene TRBV3-2) and TRBJ2-7, with 7 bases that match TRBD2. Germline values: CDR1 LGHDT, CDR2 YNNKEL (reference sequence). The CDR3 length is 14 residues. Losses at the gene ends were 4 bases for V and 2 bases for J; bases not matched to a gene: 5. The CDR3 loop is CASSPGTKTYEQYF. In nucleotides, the CDR3 is TGTGCCAGCAGCCCGGGGACTAAGACCTACGAGCAGTACTTC.

This chain links TRBV19 with TRBJ1-1; no reliable D call. The CDR3 consists of 14 residues. V gave up 1 base and J gave up 1 base, with 7 bases separating them. Germline CDR1 reads LNHDA; CDR2 reads SQIVND (reference sequence). CDR3 region: CASSIVPRNTEAFF. CDR3 DNA: TGTGCCAGTAGTATAGTCCCTCGGAACACTGAAGCTTTCTTT.

The CDR3 DNA reads TGCGCCAGCAGCCCCGGGACAGGGCGTGAAAAACTGTTTTTT. As protein: CASSPGTGREKLFF. This chain links TRBV5-1 with TRBJ1-4; 9 bases map to TRBD1. The CDR3 spans 14 residues. After removal of 4 bases from V and 7 bases from J, the junction contained 5 bases not matched to a gene. Germline lookup yields CDR1 SGHRS and CDR2 YFSETQ.

Comments on this clone: Different DNA sequences within this sample yield the same CDR3. The V and J genes are TRBV3-1 (or the pseudogene TRBV3-2) and TRBJ2-5, with D perhaps matching TRBD2 (6 bases). Germline CDR1 is LGHDT and CDR2 is YNNKEL (reference sequence). Deletions cut 3 bases from V and 5 bases from J, with 13 bases between. The CDR3 consists of 14 residues. CDR3 coding DNA: TGTGCCAGCAGCCAGGGGTACGGGGGTGAGACCCAGTACTTC. Translated: CASSQGYGGETQYF.

The CDR3 DNA sequence: TGCGCCAGCAGCTTGGTGTTAGCGGGAGTACACGAGCAGTACTTC. Translation: CASSLVLAGVHEQYF. V and J are TRBV5-1 and TRBJ2-7; TRBD2 matches at 9 bases. The germline gives CDR1 SGHRS, CDR2 YFSETQ. The V and J ends lost 0 bases and 5 bases, in that order; junction bases with no gene match: 6. The CDR3 loop spans 15 amino acids.

The table lists this clone with a count of one. For the CDR3, the DNA is TGTGCCACCAGCAGTAGGTCAGGGTTCTATAATTCACCCCTCCACTTT. This sequence encodes CATSSRSGFYNSPLHF. The chain combines TRBV15 with TRBJ1-6; D is possibly TRBD1 (5 bases). Germline CDR1 LNHNV, CDR2 YYDKDF (reference sequence). The germline V and J ends were trimmed by 3 bases and 3 bases, with 12 bases remaining between them. CDR3 length equals 16 residues.

This clone has a single count. This chain joins TRBV11-3 and TRBJ2-7; D is uncertain. The CDR3 is 14 residues long. The germline V and J ends were trimmed by 1 base and 7 bases, with 14 bases remaining between them. The germline V gene encodes CDR1 SGHNT and CDR2 YENEEA. The CDR3 region has the DNA TGTGCCAGCAGCTTAGCGGCTGGTCTCGGGGAGCAGTACTTC. Translating gives CASSLAAGLGEQYF. The full variable domain, rest sourced from reference TRBV11-3 and TRBJ2-7, is EAGVVQSPRYKIIEKKQPVAFWCNPISGHNTLYWYLQNLGQGPELLIRYENEEAVDDSQLPKDRFSAERLKGVDSTLKIQPAELGDSAVYLCASSLAAGLGEQYFGPGTRLTVT.

In this sample, this clone turned up a few times. J is TRBJ2-3 and V is TRBV7-2, with 10 positions matching TRBD2. V shed 4 bases and J 4 bases; nucleotides not matched to a gene: 5. Looked up from germline, CDR1 is SGHTA and CDR2 is FQGNSA. The CDR3 has 15 amino acids. The CDR3 DNA reads TGTGCCAGCAGCTCGAGCGGGAGGGCTGCAGATACGCAGTATTTT. It specifies CASSSSGRAADTQYF.

V is TRBV9 and J is TRBJ2-3; 10 positions agree with TRBD2. Trimming cost V 3 bases and J 2 bases; bases outside gene matches: 6. CDR1 SGDLS and CDR2 YYNGEE come from the germline V gene. This CDR3 spans 16 amino acids. Here the CDR3 DNA reads TGTGCCAGCAGCGCGGATAGCGGGGGGCCCACAGATACGCAGTATTTT. It is translated as CASSADSGGPTDTQYF.

The rearrangement links TRBV28 to TRBJ1-6; weak D call: TRBD1 (5 bases). V was cut by 3 bases and J by 9 bases, with 15 bases left in between. Germline lookup yields CDR1 MDHEN and CDR2 SYDVKM. The CDR3 consists of 15 residues. CDR3 residues: CASSLASEGLSPLHF. CDR3 bases: TGTGCCAGCAGTTTGGCATCGGAGGGACTTTCACCCCTCCACTTT.

The chain uses TRBV28 and TRBJ2-7, with D possibly being TRBD2 (5 bases). Germline V gene sequence: CDR1 MDHEN, CDR2 SYDVKM. Deletions cut 7 bases from V and 5 bases from J, with 12 bases between. The CDR3 has 12 amino acids. CDR3 nucleotide sequence: TGTGCCAGCATGTTCGGGGTAGACGAGCAGTACTTC. Translation gives CASMFGVDEQYF. Full variable domain (missing parts from reference TRBV28 and TRBJ2-7): DVKVTQSSRYLVKRTGEKVFLECVQDMDHENMFWYRQDPGLGLRLIYFSYDVKMKEKGDIPEGYSVSREKKERFSLILESASTNQTSMYLCASMFGVDEQYFGPGTRLTVT.

This clone was seen a single time. This rearrangement joins TRBV7-3 to TRBJ2-2, with D tentatively TRBD1 (6 bases). Germline loops: CDR1 SGHTA, CDR2 FQGTGA. Trimming took 7 bases from V and 3 from J, leaving 12 bases between them. The CDR3 is made up of 14 amino acids. In DNA, the CDR3 is TGTGCCAGCACCTTCAGGGGAGACACCGGGGAGCTGTTTTTT. Translation gives CASTFRGDTGELFF.

This chain connects TRBV2 to TRBJ2-1; 7 nucleotides line up with TRBD2. The CDR3 consists of 13 residues. CDR1 is SNHLY, CDR2 FYNNEI, per germline. V shed 4 bases and J 12 bases; nucleotides not matched to a gene: 9. Here the CDR3 reads CASSGTRSMGQFF. The CDR3, as DNA: TGTGCCAGCAGTGGGACTAGATCTATGGGGCAGTTCTTC.

This chain connects TRBV20-1 to TRBJ2-7; weak D call: TRBD2 (7 bases). Germline lookup yields CDR1 DFQATT and CDR2 SNEGSKA (reference sequence). V dropped 3 bases and J dropped 5 bases, with 11 bases sitting between them. The CDR3 is 12 residues long. The CDR3 DNA follows: TGCAGTGCTAGTCGGGGGGCTCACGAGCAGTACTTC. Its protein product is CSASRGAHEQYF.

The chain couples TRBV4-1 to TRBJ2-1, with TRBD1 as a possible D gene (5 bases). V lost 0 bases and J lost 2, with 5 bases in between. This CDR3 is 14 amino acids long. Per germline, CDR1 MGHRA and CDR2 YSYEKL. The CDR3 sequence: CASSQEGAYNEQFF. In DNA, the CDR3 is TGCGCCAGCAGCCAAGAAGGGGCCTACAATGAGCAGTTCTTC.

The chain joins TRBV6-5 to TRBJ1-1, with D tentatively TRBD1 (5 bases). The CDR3 sequence is 15 residues long. In germline, CDR1 is MNHEY, CDR2 SVGAGI. V shed 0 bases and J shed 5 bases, with 13 bases lying between them. CDR3 nucleotide sequence: TGTGCCAGCAGTTACTCGCGGCAGGGATGGACTGAAGCTTTCTTT. Its protein is CASSYSRQGWTEAFF.

The V and J genes are TRBV14 and TRBJ2-5; 9 nucleotides match TRBD2. Losses at the gene ends were 4 bases for V and 2 bases for J; bases not matched to a gene: 5. The CDR3 contains 15 residues. Germline CDR1 SGHDN, CDR2 FVKESK. Here the CDR3 DNA reads TGTGCCAGCAGCCTAAGACTAGCGGTGCAAGAGACCCAGTACTTC. It yields the protein CASSLRLAVQETQYF.

The rearrangement joins TRBV11-2 to TRBJ2-7; no clear D. This CDR3 has 13 amino acids. Trimming pared 2 bases from V and 2 bases from J, leaving 7 bases between. From germline, CDR1 is SGHAT and CDR2 FQNNGV. The CDR3 here is CASSLPGPYEQYF. CDR3 sequence (DNA): TGTGCCAGCAGCTTACCGGGTCCCTACGAGCAGTACTTC.

The V gene is TRBV27, the J gene TRBJ1-2; D is uncertain. Germline-derived CDR1 and CDR2 are MNHEY and SMNVEV (reference sequence). With 3 bases removed from V and 0 bases from J, the gap between germline ends came to 5 bases. The CDR3 has 13 amino acids. CDR3 nucleotides: TGTGCCAGCAGTTTTACATCTAACTATGGCTACACCTTC. This encodes CASSFTSNYGYTF.

The rearrangement links TRBV27 to TRBJ1-2; D gene unclear. V lost 7 bases to trimming and J lost 0 bases, with 18 bases between them. The V gene's germline CDR1 is MNHEY and CDR2 SMNVEV (reference sequence). The CDR3 loop spans 16 amino acids. CDR3: CASNPDPSLANYGYTF. In nucleotides, the CDR3 is TGTGCCAGCAACCCCGATCCGAGCCTAGCTAACTATGGCTACACCTTC.

This clone was picked up one time. The V call is TRBV7-2, the J call TRBJ1-1; TRBD1 aligns across 7 bases. After removal of 1 base from V and 6 bases from J, the junction contained 5 bases not matched to a gene. Germline CDR1 SGHTA, CDR2 FQGNSA. This CDR3 has 14 residues. CDR3 region: CASSLVQGKAEAFF. CDR3 sequence (DNA): TGTGCCAGCAGCTTAGTACAGGGGAAGGCTGAAGCTTTCTTT. The full variable domain, completed using reference TRBV7-2 and TRBJ1-1, is GAGVSQSPSNKVTEKGKDVELRCDPISGHTALYWYRQSLGQGLEFLIYFQGNSAPDKSGLPSDRFSAERTGGSVSTLTIQRTQQEDSAVYLCASSLVQGKAEAFFGQGTRLTVV.

This chain joins TRBV11-3 and TRBJ2-3, with 7 bases fitting TRBD2. The germline CDR1 and CDR2 sequences are SGHNT and YENEEA. Trimming cost V 3 bases and J 1 base; bases outside gene matches: 4. The CDR3 sequence is 15 residues long. The chain's CDR3 is CASSFRGGRTDTQYF. Written as DNA, the CDR3 is TGTGCCAGCAGCTTCCGCGGGGGACGCACAGATACGCAGTATTTT.

The CDR3 DNA sequence: TGTGCCAGCACCTCATTTCGGACTAGCGGGAGCTCCTACAATGAGCAGTTCTTC. This sequence encodes CASTSFRTSGSSYNEQFF. J is TRBJ2-1 and V is TRBV27; 13 bases match TRBD2. V trimming: 7 bases; J trimming: 0 bases; junction bases outside the gene matches: 9. Germline CDR1 MNHEY, CDR2 SMNVEV (reference sequence). The CDR3 length is 18 residues.

The chain has TRBV19 and TRBJ1-2; tentative D call: TRBD1 (5 bases). Germline CDR1 reads LNHDA; CDR2 reads SQIVND (reference sequence). The length of the CDR3 is 15 residues. V was trimmed by 8 bases and J by 2 bases, leaving 18 bases between them. The CDR3 coding sequence is TGTGCCAGTCGAGAGGAGGGACGAGGAAACTATGGCTACACCTTC. Encoded protein: CASREEGRGNYGYTF.

This chain connects TRBV6-2 or TRBV6-3 to TRBJ1-2, with 9 bases aligning to TRBD1. From germline, CDR1 is MNHEY and CDR2 SVGEGT. There are 16 residues in the CDR3. Trimming took 4 bases from V and 6 from J; bases not matched to a gene: 12. The CDR3 spells CASSSFPTGGQDGYTF. In DNA, the CDR3 is TGTGCCAGCAGTTCATTTCCGACAGGGGGACAGGATGGCTACACCTTC.

The genes are TRBV4-3 and TRBJ2-7; a weak D match, TRBD2 (6 bases). The V gene lost 1 base and the J gene lost 2 bases, with 12 bases spanning the gap. Germline CDR1 reads LGHNA; CDR2 reads YSLEER. The CDR3 sequence is 15 residues long. CDR3 coding DNA: TGCGCCAGCAGCCAAGGGACGGGGGTGACCTACGAGCAGTACTTC. Encoded protein: CASSQGTGVTYEQYF.